The present T cell receptor beta chain was sequenced within a study of T cell changes during pregnancy in multiple sclerosis. Looked up from germline, CDR1 is MDHEN and CDR2 is SYDVKM. V lost 7 bases, J lost 4 bases, and 14 bases lay in between. CDR3 length: 14 amino acids. This table comes from immunoSEQ multiplex PCR, and its TCRdb copy is limited to in-frame clones, with some not included. The sample lists 40,000 or so clones, 90% seen once, with 0.43% in the top ten. Sequenced material: CD4+ T cells from peripheral blood mononuclear cells, taken in the third trimester of pregnancy. The clonotype comes from a female donor with multiple sclerosis, enrolled in a pregnancy study. The rearrangement uses TRBV28 and TRBJ1-5; the D gene is possibly TRBD1 (5 bases). DNA for the CDR3: TGTGCCAGCATCCCCGGCGGGGGAAATCAGCCCCAGCATTTT. The encoded protein is CASIPGGGNQPQHF.